Below are 25 T cell receptor beta chains sequenced from a single sample in a study of T cells in Graves' hyperthyroidism and ophthalmopathy. The TCR beta CDR3 regions underwent amplification using RNA transcripts as the source. The TCR CDR3 was amplified in a first-round RT-PCR using the HTBI primer set. MiXCR, applied by TCRdb to the multiplex PCR reads, yields one record per CDR3 protein. The sample carries 550,000 to 800,000 distinct CDR3 sequences, about 18% recorded once. Sequencing was done on a sample of blood. The receptors originated from a man in his fifties with Graves' hyperthyroidism.

V is TRBV7-9 and J is TRBJ1-1, with D perhaps TRBD1 (6 bases). This CDR3 comprises 14 residues. The V end lost 5 bases, the J end lost 4 bases, and 14 bases lay between the germline ends. Germline CDR1 is SEHNR and CDR2 is FQNEAQ (reference sequence). CDR3 protein: CASSRSGVFTEAFF. In nucleotides, the CDR3 is TGTGCCAGCAGCCGGTCAGGGGTCTTCACTGAAGCTTTCTTT.

This clonotype was seen ten or more times. The chain joins TRBV28 to TRBJ1-2, with D hard to call. The CDR3 contains 15 residues. Trimming left V 6 bases short and J 5 bases short, with 19 bases between. Germline V gene sequence: CDR1 MDHEN, CDR2 SYDVKM. The CDR3 DNA reads TGTGCCAGCAGCCTCACCGCCGCAGGTCATTATGGCTACACCTTC. This translates into CASSLTAAGHYGYTF.

The chain couples TRBV7-9 to TRBJ1-2; D remains ambiguous. Trimming took off 1 base at V and 0 bases at J, with 6 bases between the two ends. The germline V gene encodes CDR1 SEHNR and CDR2 FQNEAQ (reference sequence). This CDR3 has 14 amino acids. In DNA, the CDR3 is TGTGCCAGCAGCTTAGTTCACACTAACTATGGCTACACCTTC. Protein product: CASSLVHTNYGYTF.

This chain links TRBV12-3 or TRBV12-4 with TRBJ1-1; 7 bases are a match to TRBD1. V was pared by 5 bases and J by 6 bases, with 6 bases of the junction left unmatched. This CDR3 spans 13 amino acids. In DNA, the CDR3 is TGTGCCAGCAGTGTACAGGGGCACGCTGAAGCTTTCTTT. Translating it yields CASSVQGHAEAFF.

The chain uses TRBV6-2 or TRBV6-3 and TRBJ2-3, with TRBD1 matching over 7 bases. The CDR3 covers 17 residues. Germline values: CDR1 MNHEY, CDR2 SVGEGT. V shed 0 bases and J 2 bases; nucleotides not matched to a gene: 8. DNA of the CDR3: TGTGCCAGCAGTTACTCAAGGGGGCTTTCCCCCACAGATACGCAGTATTTT. Its translation is CASSYSRGLSPTDTQYF.

The table lists this clonotype with many counts. The V and J genes are TRBV9 and TRBJ1-4; TRBD1 might be the D (6 bases). Germline lookup yields CDR1 SGDLS and CDR2 YYNGEE. V gave up 0 bases and J gave up 5 bases, with 11 bases separating them. This CDR3 region has 15 residues. The CDR3 bases are TGTGCCAGCAGCGTAGACAGACAGGCAAATGAAAAACTGTTTTTT. Translating gives CASSVDRQANEKLFF.

The rearrangement uses TRBV9 and TRBJ2-1; TRBD2 agrees at 9 bases. The ends lost 3 bases at V and 0 bases at J; junction bases unmatched: 1. The germline CDR1 and CDR2 sequences are SGDLS and YYNGEE. This CDR3 is built from 15 residues. Written as DNA, the CDR3 is TGTGCCAGCAGCGAACTAGCGGGCTCCTACAATGAGCAGTTCTTC. This encodes CASSELAGSYNEQFF.

The table lists this clonotype with many counts. The rearrangement joins TRBV2 to TRBJ1-6; D is unclear. Germline CDR1 and CDR2: SNHLY and FYNNEI. The germline V and J ends were trimmed by 4 bases and 3 bases, with 10 bases remaining between them. The CDR3 covers 15 residues. The CDR3: CASSVGSLYNSPLHF. In DNA form, the CDR3 reads TGTGCCAGCAGTGTTGGCAGTCTCTATAATTCACCCCTCCACTTT.

This clonotype was picked up many times. CDR3: CSSLGATGLDNEQFF. The CDR3 coding sequence is TGTTCGTCCCTAGGGGCCACTGGACTAGACAATGAGCAGTTCTTC. The chain employs TRBV28 and TRBJ2-1; 7 bases agree with TRBD2. There are 15 residues in the CDR3. Germline V lookup: CDR1 MDHEN, CDR2 SYDVKM.

This clonotype came up a few times. The chain carries TRBV27 and TRBJ1-5; tentative D call: TRBD1 (6 bases). CDR1 is MNHEY and CDR2 is SMNVEV in the germline V gene (reference sequence). V lost 1 base to trimming and J lost 5 bases, with 9 bases between them. This CDR3 contains 14 residues. The CDR3 DNA follows: TGTGCCAGCAGTTTATTGGGGGCGGATCAGCCCCAGCATTTT. Its translation: CASSLLGADQPQHF.

V gene TRBV6-1 combines with J gene TRBJ1-1; D unclear. The V end lost 5 bases, the J end lost 0 bases, and 10 bases lay between the germline ends. This CDR3 is 14 amino acids long. Per germline, CDR1 MNHNS and CDR2 SASEGT. The CDR3 DNA follows: TGTGCCAGCAGTAATCCCCCGGTGAACACTGAAGCTTTCTTT. This sequence encodes CASSNPPVNTEAFF.

This clonotype has at least ten counts. The V call is TRBV6-2 or TRBV6-3, the J call TRBJ1-1; 9 nucleotides line up with TRBD1. The CDR3 has 15 amino acids. Germline-derived CDR1 and CDR2 are MNHEY and SVGEGT. V shed 5 bases and J 5 bases; nucleotides not matched to a gene: 9. The CDR3 loop is CASSTLQGAKTEAFF. The CDR3 DNA sequence: TGTGCCAGCAGTACCTTACAGGGGGCGAAGACTGAAGCTTTCTTT.

The J gene is TRBJ2-1, the V gene TRBV7-2; a weak D match, TRBD1 (6 bases). V lost 0 bases, J lost 9 bases, and 9 bases lay in between. The CDR3 is 13 amino acids. Per the germline V gene, CDR1 is SGHTA and CDR2 is FQGNSA. The chain's CDR3 is CASSLAGAGEQFF. The DNA of the CDR3 is TGTGCCAGCAGCTTAGCGGGGGCAGGTGAGCAGTTCTTC.

This clonotype was observed a handful of times. This chain connects TRBV30 to TRBJ1-1; unclear D gene. The CDR3 covers 13 residues. Between the trimmed V and J ends, which lost 0 bases and 10 bases, there was a span of 15 bases. The germline V gene encodes CDR1 GTSNPN and CDR2 SVGIG (reference sequence). The CDR3 loop reads CAWSVVKGSRAFF. CDR3 nucleotide sequence: TGTGCCTGGAGTGTGGTGAAAGGTAGCAGAGCTTTCTTT. Full variable domain (remainder filled in from reference TRBV30 and TRBJ1-1): SQTIHQWPATLVQPVGSPLSLECTVEGTSNPNLYWYRQAAGRGLQLLFYSVGIGQISSEVPQNLSASRPQDRQFILSSKKLLLSDSGFYLCAWSVVKGSRAFFGQGTRLTVV.

The chain links TRBV18 to TRBJ2-7, with D unresolved. CDR3 length: 14 amino acids. Germline CDR1 reads KGHSH; CDR2 reads LQKENI. With 3 bases removed from V and 3 bases from J, the gap between germline ends came to 12 bases. CDR3 residues: CASSPLKTGYEQYF. CDR3 nucleotide sequence: TGTGCCAGCTCACCCTTAAAAACGGGCTACGAGCAGTACTTC.

This clonotype came up many times. V gene TRBV10-3 combines with J gene TRBJ2-1; no definite D call. Trimming removed 5 bases at V and 10 bases at J, with 12 bases between. This CDR3 comprises 12 residues. The V gene's germline CDR1 is ENHRY and CDR2 SYGVKD. DNA for the CDR3: TGTGCCATCAGTAACGGTCATTACGAGCAGTTCTTC. Amino acids: CAISNGHYEQFF.

The V call is TRBV2, the J call TRBJ2-3; TRBD2 agrees at 8 bases. The CDR3 covers 15 residues. Germline trimming cut 7 bases from V and 8 bases from J; bases unmatched to any gene: 14. Germline-derived CDR1 and CDR2 are SNHLY and FYNNEI. The CDR3 region is CASNVPGLERGTQYF. For the CDR3, the DNA is TGTGCCAGCAACGTACCGGGACTAGAACGGGGTACGCAGTATTTT.

In its sample, this clonotype was seen many times. The V and J genes are TRBV12-3 or TRBV12-4 and TRBJ1-6; D unresolved. V dropped 3 bases and J dropped 5 bases, with 8 bases sitting between them. The CDR3 is 14 residues long. CDR3 protein: CASSFGGHNSPLHF. Written as DNA, the CDR3 is TGTGCCAGCAGTTTCGGCGGACATAATTCACCCCTCCACTTT.

This clonotype was detected many times. V usage is TRBV28 and J usage is TRBJ1-2, with D possibly being TRBD1 (6 bases). CDR3 size: 13 residues. The V end was cut by 6 bases, the J end by 5 bases, with 13 bases between. Germline V gives CDR1 MDHEN, CDR2 SYDVKM. The CDR3 nucleotides read TGTGCCAGCAGCTTAAACAGGGTGTATGGCTACACCTTC. Protein sequence: CASSLNRVYGYTF.

This clonotype appeared many times. The chain is built from TRBV28 and TRBJ2-5; no reliable D call. CDR1 and CDR2 (germline): MDHEN, SYDVKM. The CDR3 has 15 amino acids. Trimming shortened V by 2 bases and J by 4 bases, and 14 bases separated the two germline ends. The CDR3 is CASSLKPTRGETQYF. DNA for the CDR3: TGTGCCAGCAGTTTAAAACCCACCCGAGGAGAGACCCAGTACTTC.

This clonotype was recorded a few times. This sequence joins TRBV5-4 and TRBJ2-3; 8 positions match TRBD1. The junction had 7 bases not matched to a gene; V was cut back by 5 bases and J by 2 bases. Germline CDR1 SGHNT, CDR2 YYREEE (reference sequence). The CDR3 is made up of 15 amino acids. CDR3 DNA sequence: TGTGCCAGCAGATCAGGACAGGGCTTCACAGATACGCAGTATTTT. Protein sequence: CASRSGQGFTDTQYF.

The table lists this clonotype with a few counts. V usage is TRBV19 and J usage is TRBJ2-2; 7 nucleotides line up with TRBD2. J lost 6 bases, V lost 3 bases, and 7 bases had no gene match. Germline assignment: CDR1 LNHDA and CDR2 SQIVND (reference sequence). This CDR3 has 15 residues. Here the CDR3 reads CASSMGGSVAGELFF. CDR3 in DNA: TGTGCCAGTAGTATGGGCGGGAGTGTTGCCGGGGAGCTGTTTTTT.

This clonotype appeared many times. The chain joins TRBV12-3 or TRBV12-4 to TRBJ2-1; 9 bases map to TRBD2. The CDR3 spans 16 residues. V gave up 7 bases and J gave up 5 bases; unmatched junction bases: 12. In nucleotides, the CDR3 is TGTGCCAGCACTTCTAGGACCGGGACTAGCCACAATGAGCAGTTCTTC. As protein: CASTSRTGTSHNEQFF.

The rearrangement links TRBV30 to TRBJ2-7; D unclear. Germline CDR1 and CDR2: GTSNPN and SVGIG (reference sequence). V lost 0 bases to trimming and J lost 2 bases, with 11 bases between them. This CDR3 contains 14 residues. The CDR3 region is CAWSVNHGPYEQYF. The DNA for the CDR3 is TGTGCCTGGAGTGTCAACCATGGGCCCTACGAGCAGTACTTC.

The chain has TRBV5-1 and TRBJ2-1; D gene uncertain. V was pared by 0 bases and J by 2 bases, with 6 bases between. Germline CDR1 reads SGHRS; CDR2 reads YFSETQ. This CDR3 spans 14 amino acids. The CDR3 is CASSLEYPYNEQFF. In DNA form, the CDR3 reads TGCGCCAGCAGCTTGGAATACCCCTACAATGAGCAGTTCTTC. Full variable domain (outside the CDR3, taken from reference TRBV5-1 and TRBJ2-1): KAGVTQTPRYLIKTRGQQVTLSCSPISGHRSVSWYQQTPGQGLQFLFEYFSETQRNKGNFPGRFSGRQFSNSRSEMNVSTLELGDSALYLCASSLEYPYNEQFFGPGTRLTVL.